These 27 T cell receptor beta chains originate from one sample sequenced in a study of shared T cell receptors in the human thymus. Method: immunoSEQ multiplex PCR; TCRdb's copy keeps in-frame clones and lacks some. This sample has hundreds of thousands of clones, with approximately 78% found just once. These sequences were also reported in another study, on human thymus T cells.

The sample comprised thymocytes. The receptor source for this set is a boy in the first two years of life with a congenital heart defect.

The chain recombines TRBV19 with TRBJ2-7; the D gene is possibly TRBD2 (6 bases). V was clipped by 3 bases and J by 0 bases, with 12 bases between them. Germline V gene lookup returns CDR1 LNHDA and CDR2 SQIVND (reference sequence). This CDR3 is 15 amino acids long. The chain's CDR3 is CASSISRGNSYEQYF. The CDR3 coding sequence is TGTGCCAGTAGTATCTCGCGGGGTAACTCCTACGAGCAGTACTTC. The variable domain in full, completed from reference TRBV19 and TRBJ2-7, reads DGGITQSPKYLFRKEGQNVTLSCEQNLNHDAMYWYRQDPGQGLRLIYYSQIVNDFQKGDIAEGYSVSREKKESFPLTVTSAQKNPTAFYLCASSISRGNSYEQYFGPGTRLTVT.

The rearrangement links TRBV28 to TRBJ2-3; TRBD2 matches 10 bases. This CDR3 contains 19 residues. The junction had 15 bases not matched to a gene; V was cut back by 6 bases and J by 0 bases. CDR1 MDHEN and CDR2 SYDVKM come from the germline V gene. The CDR3 DNA follows: TGTGCCAGCAGGACAGACTACCGGACTAGCGGACCTAGCACAGATACGCAGTATTTT. It translates to CASRTDYRTSGPSTDTQYF.

The CDR3: CASSQDWLAGYEQFF. CDR3 nucleotides: TGTGCCAGCAGCCAAGACTGGCTAGCGGGATATGAGCAGTTCTTC. The rearrangement links TRBV14 to TRBJ2-1, with 9 bases aligning to TRBD2. Germline assignment: CDR1 SGHDN and CDR2 FVKESK. The CDR3 has 15 residues. V trimming: 0 bases; J trimming: 8 bases; junction bases outside the gene matches: 5.

The V and J genes are TRBV6-5 and TRBJ1-5, with 10 bases matching TRBD1. This CDR3 has 15 residues. Trimming cost V 6 bases and J 5 bases; bases outside gene matches: 7. Germline-derived CDR1 and CDR2 are MNHEY and SVGAGI. The CDR3 sequence is CASSPGQGEDQPQHF. The CDR3 nucleotides are TGTGCCAGCAGCCCCGGACAGGGGGAGGATCAGCCCCAGCATTTT.

The chain combines TRBV5-1 with TRBJ1-5; tentatively, D is TRBD1 (5 bases). Germline lookup yields CDR1 SGHRS and CDR2 YFSETQ. V was shortened by 4 bases and J by 9 bases, with 11 bases between the two germline ends. The CDR3 runs 12 residues. DNA for the CDR3: TGCGCCAGCAGCCCTGGGGGGGGGCCCCAGCATTTT. The encoded protein is CASSPGGGPQHF.

The chain joins TRBV28 to TRBJ2-1, with TRBD2 matching 14 bases. The V gene end was trimmed by 5 bases and the J gene end by 7 bases; junction bases not matched to a gene: 4. The CDR3 is 15 amino acids. CDR1 and CDR2 from the germline V gene are MDHEN and SYDVKM. The CDR3 nucleotides read TGTGCCAGCAGTCTCCGACTAGCGGGAGGGAATGAGCAGTTCTTC. Translated: CASSLRLAGGNEQFF.

CDR3 loop: CASSLVWDGTQGGYTF. CDR3 bases: TGTGCCAGCAGCTTAGTCTGGGACGGAACCCAGGGGGGCTACACCTTC. This chain connects TRBV7-2 to TRBJ1-2, with D perhaps matching TRBD1 (6 bases). This CDR3 is built from 16 residues. Looked up from germline, CDR1 is SGHTA and CDR2 is FQGNSA. The germline V and J ends were trimmed by 1 base and 8 bases, with 20 bases remaining between them.

V is TRBV5-4 and J is TRBJ2-6; D is uncertain. The CDR3 sequence is 15 residues long. From germline, CDR1 is SGHNT and CDR2 YYREEE (reference sequence). The V and J ends lost 3 bases and 0 bases respectively, with 7 bases between them. In DNA form, the CDR3 reads TGTGCCAGCAGCTGGAACAGCTCTGGGGCCAACGTCCTGACTTTC. Translating gives CASSWNSSGANVLTF.

The CDR3 region is CASSNATSGLSTDTQYF. The CDR3 DNA follows: TGTGCCAGCAGTAACGCGACTAGCGGACTTAGCACAGATACGCAGTATTTT. The chain recombines TRBV13 with TRBJ2-3; 9 bases align to TRBD2. The CDR3 runs to 17 residues. With V trimmed by 6 bases and J by 0 bases, 10 bases remained unmatched. Per germline, CDR1 PRHDT and CDR2 FYEKMQ (reference sequence).

The J gene is TRBJ2-7, the V gene TRBV11-2; D is possibly TRBD2 (5 bases). Trimming stripped 3 bases from V and 9 bases from J, with 27 bases between. Germline assignment: CDR1 SGHAT and CDR2 FQNNGV. The CDR3 runs to 17 residues. The CDR3: CASSLIPQRSGTAGQYF. CDR3 DNA sequence: TGTGCCAGCAGCTTGATCCCACAGAGGTCTGGAACTGCGGGGCAGTACTTC.

The chain recombines TRBV19 with TRBJ2-1; no clear D gene. This CDR3 region has 13 residues. CDR1 is LNHDA, CDR2 SQIVND, per germline (reference sequence). V gave up 7 bases and J gave up 7 bases, with 14 bases separating them. The CDR3 nucleotides are TGTGCCAGTACCGAGGAAGGAATGAATGAGCAGTTCTTC. Protein sequence: CASTEEGMNEQFF.

This chain links TRBV4-1 with TRBJ2-5, with D hard to call. CDR1 and CDR2 (germline): MGHRA, YSYEKL. The CDR3 loop spans 14 amino acids. The germline V and J ends were trimmed by 1 base and 3 bases, with 9 bases remaining between them. Written as DNA, the CDR3 is TGCGCCAGCAGCCAAGTGGGCAGAGAAGAGACCCAGTACTTC. It yields the protein CASSQVGREETQYF.

This chain connects TRBV15 to TRBJ2-5, with TRBD2 matching 10 bases. The length of the CDR3 is 16 residues. The junction had 12 bases not matched to a gene; V was cut back by 6 bases and J by 5 bases. Per germline, CDR1 LNHNV and CDR2 YYDKDF (reference sequence). CDR3 in amino acids: CATRSTSGRAEETQYF. The CDR3 DNA reads TGTGCCACCAGGAGTACGAGCGGGAGGGCGGAGGAGACCCAGTACTTC.

This clone occurred a few times. V and J are TRBV6-1 and TRBJ1-5, with a possible D match to TRBD1 (5 bases). Germline V gives CDR1 MNHNS, CDR2 SASEGT. The CDR3 consists of 14 residues. The V and J ends lost 6 bases and 7 bases respectively, with 16 bases between them. Written as DNA, the CDR3 is TGTGCCAGCAGGCCCAGGGCTGCGGGGCAGCCCCAGCATTTT. Translation gives CASRPRAAGQPQHF.

The chain combines TRBV7-2 with TRBJ2-7, with D possibly matching TRBD2 (6 bases). Germline V CDR1 and CDR2: SGHTA, FQGNSA. Trimming shortened V by 3 bases and J by 4 bases, and 19 bases separated the two germline ends. This CDR3 spans 16 amino acids. CDR3 in amino acids: CASSFRPGTAEYEQYF. The CDR3 nucleotides read TGTGCCAGCAGCTTCCGGCCCGGGACTGCTGAGTACGAGCAGTACTTC.

The gene calls are TRBV29-1 and TRBJ2-1; D is perhaps TRBD2 (6 bases). The CDR3 consists of 20 residues. Germline CDR1 SQVTM, CDR2 ANQGSEA. V lost 1 base to trimming and J lost 4 bases, with 29 bases between them. The CDR3 sequence: CSVEAVDVGFAGMGYNEQFF. The CDR3, as DNA: TGCAGCGTTGAAGCGGTCGACGTTGGTTTCGCGGGGATGGGGTACAATGAGCAGTTCTTC.

The chain has TRBV30 and TRBJ1-4; 9 nucleotides agree with TRBD1. Germline V gene sequence: CDR1 GTSNPN, CDR2 SVGIG (reference sequence). This CDR3 is built from 13 residues. V shed 2 bases and J 7 bases; nucleotides not matched to a gene: 2. As DNA, the CDR3 is TGTGCCTGGAGTACAGGGGGCCCTGAAAAACTGTTTTTT. It translates to CAWSTGGPEKLFF. Variable domain in full (rest from reference TRBV30 and TRBJ1-4): SQTIHQWPATLVQPVGSPLSLECTVEGTSNPNLYWYRQAAGRGLQLLFYSVGIGQISSEVPQNLSASRPQDRQFILSSKKLLLSDSGFYLCAWSTGGPEKLFFGSGTQLSVL.

This clone was detected once. V is TRBV18 and J is TRBJ2-1; 9 nucleotides align to TRBD1. Germline V lookup: CDR1 KGHSH, CDR2 LQKENI. CDR3 length: 18 residues. The V gene end was trimmed by 6 bases and the J gene end by 1 base; junction bases not matched to a gene: 13. This chain's CDR3 is CASSLTGGERDSYNEQFF. The CDR3 region has the DNA TGTGCCAGCTCGCTCACAGGGGGCGAACGGGATTCCTACAATGAGCAGTTCTTC.

This clone was seen only a few times. DNA of the CDR3: TGCGCCAGCAGCCAAGAGGCCTCTGTAGCGGGAGGGGCGACCGAGCAGTTCTTC. Translated, it gives CASSQEASVAGGATEQFF. V usage is TRBV4-3 and J usage is TRBJ2-1; 11 nucleotides match TRBD2. Germline V CDR1 and CDR2: LGHNA, YSLEER. The CDR3 totals 18 residues. V lost 0 bases, J lost 10 bases, and 14 bases stayed unmatched.

This chain uses TRBV7-2 with TRBJ2-5; D may be TRBD2 (6 bases). V dropped 2 bases and J dropped 3 bases, with 7 bases sitting between them. The CDR3 has 13 amino acids. Germline-derived CDR1 and CDR2 are SGHTA and FQGNSA. In DNA, the CDR3 is TGTGCCAGCAGCTTAAGGAGGGAAGAGACCCAGTACTTC. Residues: CASSLRREETQYF.

The chain couples TRBV6-5 to TRBJ1-1; maybe TRBD1 (5 bases). Germline loops: CDR1 MNHEY, CDR2 SVGAGI. The CDR3 is 16 amino acids. Trimming stripped 0 bases from V and 0 bases from J, with 11 bases between. The CDR3 coding sequence is TGTGCCAGCAGTTACTCGATGGGGGGGTTGAACACTGAAGCTTTCTTT. Its translation is CASSYSMGGLNTEAFF.

The chain is built from TRBV27 and TRBJ2-7; tentatively, D is TRBD1 (6 bases). The CDR3 runs to 15 residues. Trimming took off 5 bases at V and 0 bases at J, with 14 bases between the two ends. Germline loops: CDR1 MNHEY, CDR2 SMNVEV (reference sequence). In DNA, the CDR3 is TGTGCCAGCAGTCGGATACAGGGCCTCTCCTACGAGCAGTACTTC. This encodes CASSRIQGLSYEQYF.

The chain combines TRBV4-3 with TRBJ2-7, with TRBD2 matching over 16 bases. Trimming took 2 bases from V and 9 from J; bases not matched to a gene: 4. The CDR3 consists of 15 residues. Germline V gene sequence: CDR1 LGHNA, CDR2 YSLEER. CDR3 nucleotides: TGCGCCAGCAGCCAAACCGGGACTAGCGGGAGGGGGCAGTACTTC. Amino acid sequence: CASSQTGTSGRGQYF.

This clone came up a few times. The chain is built from TRBV6-7 and TRBJ2-1; TRBD1 matches 9 bases. TRBV6-7 carries the ORF label, with uncertain function. The ends lost 2 bases at V and 3 bases at J; junction bases unmatched: 5. This CDR3 contains 16 residues. CDR3 in DNA: TGTGCCAGCAGTTACGCGGGACAGGGATTCTACAATGAGCAGTTCTTC. Translated: CASSYAGQGFYNEQFF.

The V call is TRBV25-1, the J call TRBJ2-6, with 9 positions matching TRBD2. The length of the CDR3 is 18 residues. Germline V gene sequence: CDR1 MGHDK, CDR2 SYGVNS. With V trimmed by 0 bases and J by 4 bases, 7 bases remained unmatched. The CDR3 here is CASSEYRRGRAGANVLTF. The CDR3, as DNA: TGTGCCAGCAGTGAATACAGACGCGGGAGGGCCGGGGCCAACGTCCTGACTTTC.

The chain couples TRBV5-1 to TRBJ1-5; the match to TRBD1 covers 7 bases. Germline CDR1 and CDR2: SGHRS and YFSETQ. CDR3 length: 17 residues. V lost 7 bases and J lost 4; bases outside the gene matches: 17. The CDR3 reads CASPLDRDKSGNQPQHF. In nucleotides, the CDR3 is TGCGCCAGCCCCTTAGACAGGGACAAGAGCGGAAATCAGCCCCAGCATTTT.

This clone has more than one count but fewer than ten. The chain recombines TRBV5-6 with TRBJ2-7, with a weak D call TRBD1 (6 bases). With 4 bases removed from V and 3 bases from J, the gap between germline ends came to 17 bases. CDR3 length equals 15 residues. Germline lookup yields CDR1 SGHDT and CDR2 YYEEEE. Here the CDR3 DNA reads TGTGCCAGCAGCCTACTACAGGGTTCTTGCTACGAGCAGTACTTC. Translated, it gives CASSLLQGSCYEQYF.